Below, 10 T cell receptor beta chains from the same sample are listed, as sequenced in a study of Ad26.COV2.S vaccination and SARS-CoV-2 variants. Method: immunoSEQ multiplex PCR; TCRdb's copy keeps in-frame clones and lacks some. The table has about 420,000 clones, 85% to 90% seen once. Indicated treatment: roughly 20 received Ad26.COV2.S at low or high dose, single or two shots; about 5 received placebo; per-sample allocation not given. Sampling took place 63 days after the first vaccine or placebo injection. The sequencing used peripheral blood, collected in a trial of Ad26.COV2.S vaccine versus placebo. These receptors originate from a person aged 18-65 years who received the Ad26.COV2.S COVID-19 vaccine or a placebo.

This clone was found a few times. The chain combines TRBV28 with TRBJ2-2, with 7 bases lining up with TRBD2. V lost 2 bases to trimming and J lost 5 bases; unmatched junction nucleotides: 5. Looked up from germline, CDR1 is MDHEN and CDR2 is SYDVKM. CDR3 size: 15 residues. The CDR3 loop is CASSLRLAVTGELFF. The CDR3 nucleotides are TGTGCCAGCAGTTTACGACTAGCCGTAACCGGGGAGCTGTTTTTT.

The J gene is TRBJ1-5, the V gene TRBV6-2 or TRBV6-3, with TRBD1 matching 7 bases. V was pared by 5 bases and J by 2 bases, with 3 bases of the junction left unmatched. Germline V gene sequence: CDR1 MNHEY, CDR2 SVGEGT. This CDR3 contains 14 residues. CDR3 in DNA: TGTGCCAGCAGTGGACAGGCGGGCAATCAGCCCCAGCATTTT. Encoded protein: CASSGQAGNQPQHF.

This rearrangement joins TRBV19 to TRBJ2-3; D is possibly TRBD1 or TRBD2 (6 bases each). The germline V gene has CDR1 LNHDA and CDR2 SQIVND (reference sequence). The CDR3 runs to 12 residues. The V and J ends lost 9 bases and 8 bases respectively, with 15 bases between them. The CDR3 DNA follows: TGTGCCAGCCTCGAACAGGGAGGTACGCAGTATTTT. Its translation: CASLEQGGTQYF.

V usage is TRBV10-3 and J usage is TRBJ1-4; D call uncertain. Germline V CDR1 and CDR2: ENHRY, SYGVKD. V was clipped by 2 bases and J by 6 bases, with 7 bases between them. This CDR3 is built from 13 residues. The CDR3 protein is CAISERADEKLFF. The CDR3 DNA reads TGTGCCATCAGTGAGCGGGCTGATGAAAAACTGTTTTTT.

The chain has TRBV7-2 and TRBJ2-7; D unresolved. The germline V gene has CDR1 SGHTA and CDR2 FQGNSA. Trimming pared 1 base from V and 3 bases from J, leaving 10 bases between. There are 14 residues in the CDR3. DNA of the CDR3: TGTGCCAGCAGCTTAGTTGGCAGCCTCTACGAGCAGTACTTC. Its protein product is CASSLVGSLYEQYF.

The chain recombines TRBV5-4 with TRBJ1-1; 8 bases align to TRBD1. The CDR3 loop spans 14 amino acids. Trimming cost V 3 bases and J 8 bases; bases outside gene matches: 9. CDR1 SGHNT and CDR2 YYREEE come from the germline V gene (reference sequence). The CDR3 reads CASSSLDRVPEAFF. CDR3 nucleotides: TGTGCCAGCAGCTCGCTGGACAGGGTCCCAGAAGCTTTCTTT.

This sequence joins TRBV11-3 and TRBJ2-3, with 15 bases fitting TRBD2. CDR3 length equals 17 residues. Per germline, CDR1 SGHNT and CDR2 YENEEA. After removal of 5 bases from V and 4 bases from J, the junction contained 7 bases not matched to a gene. The CDR3 coding sequence is TGTGCCAGCAGCCCACGGACTAGCGGGGGGGCCCCAGATACGCAGTATTTT. Translated: CASSPRTSGGAPDTQYF.

The gene calls are TRBV25-1 and TRBJ1-2, with a weak D call TRBD1 (6 bases). The CDR3 loop spans 14 amino acids. From germline, CDR1 is MGHDK and CDR2 SYGVNS. V dropped 4 bases and J dropped 0 bases, with 9 bases sitting between them. The CDR3 nucleotides are TGTGCCAGCAGTGCGGACAGAGCTAACTATGGCTACACCTTC. Translated, it gives CASSADRANYGYTF.

The CDR3 reads CASSSGLAAPYEQYF. The CDR3 DNA is TGTGCCAGCAGTTCGGGACTAGCGGCGCCCTACGAGCAGTACTTC. This sequence joins TRBV7-2 and TRBJ2-7; the match to TRBD2 covers 11 bases. The CDR3 contains 15 residues. Germline V CDR1 and CDR2: SGHTA, FQGNSA. V shed 6 bases and J 2 bases; nucleotides not matched to a gene: 6.

The chain joins TRBV10-3 to TRBJ1-1; 7 nucleotides agree with TRBD1. Germline CDR1 and CDR2: ENHRY and SYGVKD. The CDR3 is 13 amino acids. Germline trimming cut 6 bases from V and 7 bases from J; bases unmatched to any gene: 8. The CDR3 region is CAISGQAGDEAFF. The CDR3 coding sequence is TGTGCCATCAGCGGACAGGCGGGAGATGAAGCTTTCTTT.